Sequencing of this T cell receptor beta chain was carried out in a study of beta chain features in type 1 diabetes. Study observations and caveats: Cells expressing TCR highly could be over-represented by cDNA sequencing. Patients with type 1 diabetes showed fewer VDJ junction insertions and more deletions.

The V gene's germline CDR1 is GTSNPN and CDR2 SVGIG (reference sequence). The CDR3 covers 12 residues. With 3 bases removed from V and 4 bases from J, the gap between germline ends came to 10 bases. Expressed TCRB transcripts were sequenced because the isolated RNA had all been reverse transcribed beforehand. Profiling relied on immunoSEQ multiplex PCR, and the TCRdb table lists in-frame clones only, not all of them. The sample carries about 350,000 clones, about 18% recorded once. Only a few counts were recorded for this clone. What it binds is unknown. The TCR was taken from a woman under 30 in good health. This chain joins TRBV30 and TRBJ2-7; no definite D call. Sequenced sample: naive CD4+ T cells from blood. CDR3 protein: CAWSPGEYEQYF. CDR3 bases: TGTGCCTGGAGCCCCGGAGAATACGAGCAGTACTTC.